These 17 T cell receptor beta chains came from one sample sequenced in a study of cytomegalovirus exposure and HLA in healthy donors. 13 Jbeta primers and 60 Vbeta primers were used for the PCR. The table came from immunoSEQ multiplex PCR; TCRdb's copy has only in-frame clones and leaves some out. Here the sample spans about 43,000 clones, around 64% being singletons. Specimen: PBMCs. These receptors were collected from a human donor in good health.

This clone has a handful of counts. This rearrangement joins TRBV13 to TRBJ2-1; D possibly corresponds to TRBD2 (6 bases). V lost 0 bases and J lost 3, with 12 bases in between. Germline lookup yields CDR1 PRHDT and CDR2 FYEKMQ (reference sequence). This CDR3 comprises 16 residues. Here the CDR3 DNA reads TGTGCCAGCAGCTTAGGCGGTAGCGGCGTCTACAATGAGCAGTTCTTC. Its protein product is CASSLGGSGVYNEQFF. The whole variable domain, remainder taken from reference TRBV13 and TRBJ2-1, is AAGVIQSPRHLIKEKRETATLKCYPIPRHDTVYWYQQGPGQDPQFLISFYEKMQSDKGSIPDRFSAQQFSDYHSELNMSSLELGDSALYFCASSLGGSGVYNEQFFGPGTRLTVL.

The rearrangement links TRBV6-6 to TRBJ1-4, with 7 nucleotides matching TRBD1. The CDR3 has 14 amino acids. Unmatched junction bases numbered 6, after V lost 7 bases and J lost 4 bases. CDR1 MNHNY and CDR2 SVGAGI come from the germline V gene (reference sequence). This CDR3 is CASTRQGLNEKLFF. The CDR3 nucleotides read TGTGCCAGCACCCGACAGGGACTTAATGAAAAACTGTTTTTT.

The rearrangement uses TRBV7-9 and TRBJ1-1; possible D gene TRBD1, 5 bases. V was cut by 3 bases and J by 9 bases, with 11 bases left in between. CDR1 and CDR2 (germline): SEHNR, FQNEAQ (reference sequence). The CDR3 length is 12 residues. The CDR3 is CASSFDSTQAFF. The CDR3 DNA sequence: TGTGCCAGCAGCTTTGACAGCACCCAAGCTTTCTTT.

The chain links TRBV2 to TRBJ1-5; unclear D gene. V lost 0 bases and J lost 1, with 7 bases in between. The CDR3 runs to 15 residues. Germline V CDR1 and CDR2: SNHLY, FYNNEI. Here the CDR3 reads CASSEATRSNQPQHF. For the CDR3, the DNA is TGTGCCAGCAGTGAAGCCACCAGAAGCAATCAGCCCCAGCATTTT.

J is TRBJ1-6 and V is TRBV9; no clear D gene. V shed 2 bases and J shed 4 bases, with 7 bases lying between them. Germline V gives CDR1 SGDLS, CDR2 YYNGEE. This CDR3 has 14 residues. CDR3 in DNA: TGTGCCAGCAGCGTCACTTCATATAATTCACCCCTCCACTTT. Protein product: CASSVTSYNSPLHF.

The rearrangement uses TRBV7-6 and TRBJ2-3, with 10 bases matching TRBD1. CDR1 SGHVS and CDR2 FNYEAQ come from the germline V gene. With 5 bases clipped from V and 2 bases from J, the junction kept 4 bases outside the gene matches. This CDR3 region has 15 residues. This CDR3 is CASSVGQGITDTQYF. The CDR3 DNA reads as TGTGCCAGCAGCGTGGGACAGGGGATCACAGATACGCAGTATTTT.

CDR3 in DNA: TGCGCCAGCAGCCAAGGGAGGTGGGGTGATAATGAAAAACTGTTTTTT. It encodes CASSQGRWGDNEKLFF. The rearrangement uses TRBV4-3 and TRBJ1-4; D is uncertain. The CDR3 runs 16 residues. V was shortened by 1 base and J by 4 bases, with 13 bases between the two germline ends. The germline V gene encodes CDR1 LGHNA and CDR2 YSLEER.

The chain links TRBV2 to TRBJ2-7, with TRBD1 as a possible D gene (6 bases). V was shortened by 7 bases and J by 3 bases, with 13 bases between the two germline ends. CDR1 is SNHLY and CDR2 is FYNNEI in the germline V gene. The CDR3 is made up of 13 amino acids. The CDR3 is CASKGDIFYEQYF. CDR3 bases: TGTGCCAGCAAAGGGGACATTTTCTACGAGCAGTACTTC.

The chain carries TRBV7-2 and TRBJ1-1; D uncertain. V lost 3 bases to trimming and J lost 0 bases, with 8 bases between them. The CDR3 length is 14 residues. CDR1 is SGHTA and CDR2 is FQGNSA in the germline V gene. Here the CDR3 reads CASSFYTVNTEAFF. The CDR3 nucleotides are TGTGCCAGCAGCTTCTATACAGTGAACACTGAAGCTTTCTTT.

The chain recombines TRBV7-7 with TRBJ2-3, with 12 bases identical to TRBD2. V gave up 6 bases and J gave up 1 base; unmatched junction bases: 2. Per the germline V gene, CDR1 is SSHAT and CDR2 is FNYEAQ (reference sequence). The CDR3 extends over 15 amino acids. In DNA form, the CDR3 reads TGTGCCAGCAGAAGACTAGCGGGGGGCACAGATACGCAGTATTTT. Translating gives CASRRLAGGTDTQYF.

The chain joins TRBV29-1 to TRBJ1-1, with D maybe TRBD1 (6 bases). Germline-derived CDR1 and CDR2 are SQVTM and ANQGSEA. This CDR3 spans 13 amino acids. V gave up 2 bases and J gave up 9 bases, with 16 bases separating them. CDR3 residues: CSVEQRGGNQAFF. For the CDR3, the DNA is TGCAGCGTTGAACAAAGGGGGGGGAACCAAGCTTTCTTT.

V usage is TRBV28 and J usage is TRBJ2-7; D call uncertain. CDR3 length: 12 amino acids. Per the germline V gene, CDR1 is MDHEN and CDR2 is SYDVKM. Trimming shortened V by 7 bases and J by 3 bases, and 10 bases separated the two germline ends. CDR3 in DNA: TGTGCCAGCACCCGCGGATTCTACGAGCAGTACTTC. It codes for CASTRGFYEQYF.

This chain joins TRBV30 and TRBJ2-1; 7 nucleotides align to TRBD2. The germline gives CDR1 GTSNPN, CDR2 SVGIG (reference sequence). The CDR3 totals 14 residues. V was pared by 2 bases and J by 8 bases, with 9 bases of the junction left unmatched. The CDR3 region has the DNA TGTGCCTGGAGTTCGACTAGCTGGGACGATGAGCAGTTCTTC. It is translated as CAWSSTSWDDEQFF.

V and J are TRBV6-1 and TRBJ2-7, with 7 nucleotides matching TRBD1. Unmatched junction bases numbered 15, after V lost 4 bases and J lost 9 bases. CDR1 is MNHNS, CDR2 SASEGT, per germline. The CDR3 runs to 15 residues. Here the CDR3 reads CASSGITGAYEVQYF. CDR3 sequence (DNA): TGTGCCAGCAGTGGTATTACAGGGGCCTACGAGGTGCAGTACTTC.

The rearrangement links TRBV20-1 to TRBJ2-3; D is possibly TRBD2 (5 bases). The ends were cut back, 6 bases at V and 9 bases at J, with 13 bases in the middle. This CDR3 has 11 residues. Germline V gene data show CDR1 as DFQATT and CDR2 as SNEGSKA (reference sequence). The CDR3 spells CSANPGTTQYF. DNA for the CDR3: TGCAGTGCAAACCCGGGAACCACGCAGTATTTT.

The CDR3 spells CASSQEAGVHTGELFF. DNA of the CDR3: TGTGCCAGCAGCCAAGAAGCGGGGGTCCACACCGGGGAGCTGTTTTTT. V gene TRBV4-2 combines with J gene TRBJ2-2; 8 nucleotides agree with TRBD2. CDR1 is LGHNA and CDR2 is YNFKEQ in the germline V gene. This CDR3 spans 16 amino acids. Trimming at V came to 0 bases and at J to 3 bases, leaving 3 bases not matched to a gene.

This clone appeared a few times. The CDR3 nucleotides are TGTGCCACGGGAGAGACCCAGTACTTC. This translates into CATGETQYF. The V and J genes are TRBV2 and TRBJ2-5; D gene ambiguous. The CDR3 has 9 amino acids. CDR1 SNHLY and CDR2 FYNNEI come from the germline V gene. The V end was cut by 10 bases, the J end by 4 bases, with 4 bases between. The complete variable domain, with remaining parts taken from reference TRBV2 and TRBJ2-5, reads EPEVTQTPSHQVTQMGQEVILRCVPISNHLYFYWYRQILGQKVEFLVSFYNNEISEKSEIFDDQFSVERPDGSNFTLKIRSTKLEDSAMYFCATGETQYFGPGTRLLVL.